These 18 T cell receptor beta chains share one sample of origin, sequenced in a study of T cell responses to AZD1222 COVID-19 vaccine. The table came from immunoSEQ multiplex PCR; TCRdb's copy has only in-frame clones and leaves some out. The sample has roughly 150,000 clones, about nine tenths seen once. Sequenced material: peripheral blood, taken on day 0 of AZD1222 vaccination. These receptors were collected from an adult in good health.

The rearrangement joins TRBV6-5 to TRBJ1-6; no reliable D call. CDR3 size: 13 residues. Trimming took off 8 bases at V and 6 bases at J, with 11 bases between the two ends. CDR1 is MNHEY and CDR2 is SVGAGI in the germline V gene. The CDR3 bases are TGTGCCAGCTCAGCGGGATTTAATTCACCCCTCCACTTT. Its protein is CASSAGFNSPLHF.

V is TRBV7-9 and J is TRBJ1-1; D uncertain. With 5 bases removed from V and 1 base from J, the gap between germline ends came to 14 bases. The CDR3 contains 15 residues. Germline CDR1 SEHNR, CDR2 FQNEAQ (reference sequence). CDR3 DNA: TGTGCCAGCAGCGCCCCAGGAATCTCGAACACTGAAGCTTTCTTT. Protein product: CASSAPGISNTEAFF.

This clone was found a few times. This chain connects TRBV7-2 to TRBJ1-5; a possible D gene is TRBD1 (6 bases). The CDR3 spans 14 residues. From germline, CDR1 is SGHTA and CDR2 FQGNSA. V gave up 2 bases and J gave up 7 bases, with 12 bases separating them. The CDR3, as DNA: TGTGCCAGCAGCTTAAGCCCAGGGGCGCAGCCCCAGCATTTT. This gives the protein CASSLSPGAQPQHF.

The CDR3 nucleotides are TGTGCCAGCAGTTATTCCGGCCTAGCGGGAGGGCCTGACCTGATGCGACCTTTATACGAGCAGTACTTC. Its translation: CASSYSGLAGGPDLMRPLYEQYF. V is TRBV6-9 and J is TRBJ2-7; 12 nucleotides align to TRBD2. CDR3 length equals 23 residues. V trimming: 0 bases; J trimming: 4 bases; junction bases outside the gene matches: 25. CDR1 and CDR2 from the germline V gene are MNHGY and SVAAGI.

The J gene is TRBJ2-1, the V gene TRBV2, with D tentatively TRBD1 or TRBD2 (6 bases each). Trimming took 8 bases from V and 1 from J, leaving 12 bases between them. The CDR3 runs to 14 residues. In germline, CDR1 is SNHLY, CDR2 FYNNEI. CDR3 region: CASQGGRSYNEQFF. CDR3 bases: TGTGCCAGCCAAGGGGGGAGGTCCTACAATGAGCAGTTCTTC.

The chain uses TRBV7-2 and TRBJ1-6; D not certain. V gave up 3 bases and J gave up 7 bases, with 13 bases separating them. CDR1 and CDR2 from the germline V gene are SGHTA and FQGNSA. CDR3 size: 15 residues. The CDR3 nucleotides read TGTGCCAGCAGCTTGAACCGGGCCGGGAATTCACCCCTCCACTTT. It is translated as CASSLNRAGNSPLHF.

The chain links TRBV2 to TRBJ2-3, with D perhaps being TRBD1 or TRBD2 (5 bases each). The CDR3 consists of 16 residues. V lost 7 bases, J lost 2 bases, and 19 bases lay in between. Germline CDR1 SNHLY, CDR2 FYNNEI. CDR3 in amino acids: CASKGPAGSPTDTQYF. CDR3 in DNA: TGTGCCAGCAAGGGACCCGCGGGTTCACCCACAGATACGCAGTATTTT.

The chain joins TRBV6-5 to TRBJ2-3; TRBD2 matches at 10 bases. Losses at the gene ends were 6 bases for V and 5 bases for J; bases not matched to a gene: 8. CDR1 is MNHEY, CDR2 SVGAGI, per germline. The CDR3 runs to 15 residues. CDR3 protein: CASSRSGGELDTQYF. The CDR3 DNA sequence: TGTGCCAGCAGCCGCAGCGGGGGGGAATTAGATACGCAGTATTTT.

The rearrangement joins TRBV7-9 to TRBJ1-1; a weak D match, TRBD1 (5 bases). V was pared by 5 bases and J by 6 bases, with 13 bases between. The CDR3 has 13 residues. CDR1 is SEHNR and CDR2 is FQNEAQ in the germline V gene (reference sequence). CDR3 sequence: CASSQGNLAEAFF. The CDR3 DNA reads as TGTGCCAGCAGCCAGGGTAATTTGGCTGAAGCTTTCTTT.

The J gene is TRBJ2-2, the V gene TRBV6-5; either TRBD1 or TRBD2 may fit D (5 bases each). This CDR3 contains 15 residues. Germline loops: CDR1 MNHEY, CDR2 SVGAGI. Trimming removed 4 bases from V and 0 bases from J, with 9 bases in between. CDR3 amino acids: CASSLRGPNTGELFF. The DNA of the CDR3 is TGTGCCAGCAGTTTGAGGGGACCGAACACCGGGGAGCTGTTTTTT.

The gene calls are TRBV5-1 and TRBJ1-2; 9 nucleotides agree with TRBD1. CDR1 SGHRS and CDR2 YFSETQ come from the germline V gene. The CDR3 length is 15 residues. Trimming removed 2 bases from V and 1 base from J; junction bases left unmatched: 3. CDR3 sequence: CASSFTGGGNYGYTF. The CDR3 nucleotides are TGCGCCAGCAGCTTCACAGGGGGCGGTAACTATGGCTACACCTTC.

This chain joins TRBV28 and TRBJ1-5; TRBD1 aligns across 7 bases. The CDR3 extends over 14 amino acids. Trimming removed 3 bases from V and 5 bases from J; junction bases left unmatched: 4. Germline CDR1 reads MDHEN; CDR2 reads SYDVKM. The CDR3 coding sequence is TGTGCCAGCAGTTTGGCAGGGGGTGATCAGCCCCAGCATTTT. Encoded protein: CASSLAGGDQPQHF.

The J gene is TRBJ2-2, the V gene TRBV25-1, with unresolved D. Germline CDR1 MGHDK, CDR2 SYGVNS. Between the trimmed V and J ends, which lost 1 base and 0 bases, there was a span of 9 bases. The CDR3 spans 16 residues. The CDR3 here is CASSELVSSNTGELFF. The CDR3 DNA sequence: TGTGCCAGCAGTGAATTGGTCAGTTCGAACACCGGGGAGCTGTTTTTT.

This clone has a single count. This chain connects TRBV5-6 to TRBJ2-6; D may be TRBD2 (6 bases). V lost 1 base and J lost 4, with 12 bases in between. CDR3 length: 16 residues. From germline, CDR1 is SGHDT and CDR2 YYEEEE. As DNA, the CDR3 is TGTGCCAGCAGCTTGCGCGGGGCTGGGGGGGCCAACGTCCTGACTTTC. Protein sequence: CASSLRGAGGANVLTF.

This clone has only a few counts. This chain uses TRBV5-4 with TRBJ2-1; 8 nucleotides agree with TRBD2. The CDR3 has 14 residues. Germline CDR1 and CDR2: SGHNT and YYREEE (reference sequence). V shed 4 bases and J 12 bases; nucleotides not matched to a gene: 12. The DNA for the CDR3 is TGTGCCAGCAGCCCATCGGGGGGGCGTTACGGGCAGTTCTTC. Amino acids: CASSPSGGRYGQFF.

This sequence joins TRBV6-5 and TRBJ1-2; 8 bases match TRBD1. CDR3 length equals 15 residues. CDR1 is MNHEY, CDR2 SVGAGI, per germline. After removal of 4 bases from V and 0 bases from J, the junction contained 4 bases not matched to a gene. The CDR3 DNA follows: TGTGCCAGCAGTTCCCGGACAGGGACTAACTATGGCTACACCTTC. Its protein is CASSSRTGTNYGYTF.

This clone has just one count. This chain joins TRBV6-2 or TRBV6-3 and TRBJ1-1; D uncertain. V was pared by 5 bases and J by 2 bases, with 15 bases between. Germline CDR1 is MNHEY and CDR2 is SVGEGT. CDR3 length: 15 amino acids. Written as DNA, the CDR3 is TGTGCCAGCAGTACGGACCCCGAGATTAACACTGAAGCTTTCTTT. Protein sequence: CASSTDPEINTEAFF.

The rearrangement links TRBV3-1 (or the pseudogene TRBV3-2) to TRBJ2-5, with 7 positions matching TRBD2. Germline V gene lookup returns CDR1 LGHDT and CDR2 YNNKEL (reference sequence). Trimming removed 4 bases from V and 8 bases from J; junction bases left unmatched: 16. This CDR3 has 16 amino acids. The CDR3 DNA reads as TGTGCCAGCAGCCCGTCGACGGGTGCGGGAGAAAACACCCAGTACTTC. Translated: CASSPSTGAGENTQYF.